A selection of T cell receptor beta chains follows, all from one sample in a study of blood T cell repertoires in COVID-19. Sequenced by immunoSEQ multiplex PCR; TCRdb stores in-frame clones only, minus some. Of approximately 200,000 clones in the sample, roughly 92% were seen once. The sequencing sample was made of peripheral blood. The receptors stem from a man aged 25 to 45 with COVID-19, enrolled during active disease. Both conserved end residues are part of each CDR3. The order of the fields is J gene, V gene, D gene, CDR3 protein, CDR3 DNA. A D gene is named only where the DNA matches it firmly.

j_call: TRBJ1-5; v_call: TRBV27; d_call: .; cdr3_aa: CASSLAGAQPQHF; cdr3_nt: TGTGCCAGCAGTCTCGCAGGGGCTCAGCCCCAGCATTTT
j_call: TRBJ1-2; v_call: TRBV6-1; d_call: .; cdr3_aa: CASSEATGVFGYTF; cdr3_nt: TGTGCCAGCAGTGAAGCGACGGGGGTCTTTGGCTACACCTTC
j_call: TRBJ1-2; v_call: TRBV10-1; d_call: TRBD1; cdr3_aa: CARETGQYNFGYGYTF; cdr3_nt: TGCGCCCGAGAAACGGGACAGTATAACTTCGGCTATGGCTACACCTTC
j_call: TRBJ1-4; v_call: TRBV5-6; d_call: .; cdr3_aa: CASTRTGVEKLFF; cdr3_nt: TGTGCCAGTACCAGGACTGGGGTAGAAAAACTGTTTTTT
j_call: TRBJ2-5; v_call: TRBV7-6; d_call: TRBD1; cdr3_aa: CATSTGTGARETQYF; cdr3_nt: TGTGCCACTTCCACTGGGACAGGGGCGCGAGAGACCCAGTACTTC
j_call: TRBJ1-1; v_call: TRBV11-2; d_call: .; cdr3_aa: CASSLEIGGNTEAFF; cdr3_nt: TGTGCCAGCAGCTTAGAGATCGGCGGGAACACTGAAGCTTTCTTT
j_call: TRBJ2-3; v_call: TRBV3-1/TRBV3-2; d_call: .; cdr3_aa: CASSQDPGQDTQYF; cdr3_nt: TGTGCCAGCAGCCAAGACCCTGGGCAGGATACGCAGTATTTT
j_call: TRBJ1-3; v_call: TRBV19; d_call: .; cdr3_aa: CASSPSSGNTIYF; cdr3_nt: TGTGCCAGTAGCCCGAGCTCTGGAAACACCATATATTTT
j_call: TRBJ1-1; v_call: TRBV5-5; d_call: TRBD1; cdr3_aa: CASSLYRGTEAFF; cdr3_nt: TGTGCCAGCAGCTTGTACAGGGGGACTGAAGCTTTCTTT
j_call: TRBJ1-4; v_call: TRBV7-9; d_call: .; cdr3_aa: CASSSTGDRHRFF; cdr3_nt: TGTGCCAGCAGCTCGACGGGGGATCGTCATAGGTTTTTT
j_call: TRBJ1-4; v_call: TRBV6-5; d_call: TRBD1; cdr3_aa: CASNYQGASEKLFF; cdr3_nt: TGTGCCAGCAACTATCAGGGGGCTTCTGAAAAACTGTTTTTT
j_call: TRBJ2-1; v_call: TRBV6-2/TRBV6-3; d_call: .; cdr3_aa: CASSRGRWTEVEQFF; cdr3_nt: TGTGCCAGCAGTCGCGGTAGGTGGACAGAGGTTGAGCAGTTCTTC
j_call: TRBJ1-2; v_call: TRBV6-5; d_call: TRBD1; cdr3_aa: CASSFDRGQGYGYTF; cdr3_nt: TGTGCCAGCAGCTTTGACAGGGGACAGGGCTATGGCTACACCTTC
j_call: TRBJ2-3; v_call: TRBV5-1; d_call: TRBD2; cdr3_aa: CASSLVSGDGTQYF; cdr3_nt: TGCGCCAGCAGCTTGGTTAGCGGGGATGGTACGCAGTATTTT
j_call: TRBJ2-5; v_call: TRBV5-1; d_call: .; cdr3_aa: CASSPASRGETQYF; cdr3_nt: TGCGCCAGCAGCCCCGCCAGCAGGGGAGAGACCCAGTACTTC
j_call: TRBJ1-5; v_call: TRBV6-5; d_call: TRBD1; cdr3_aa: CASSSDRAGNQPQHF; cdr3_nt: TGTGCCAGCAGTTCCGACAGGGCGGGCAATCAGCCCCAGCATTTT
j_call: TRBJ2-2; v_call: TRBV9; d_call: .; cdr3_aa: CASSVGAGANTGELFF; cdr3_nt: TGTGCCAGCAGCGTAGGGGCGGGGGCAAACACCGGGGAGCTGTTTTTT
j_call: TRBJ1-1; v_call: TRBV2; d_call: TRBD1; cdr3_aa: CASTGTGFTEAFF; cdr3_nt: TGTGCCTCAACCGGGACAGGGTTCACTGAAGCTTTCTTT
j_call: TRBJ2-7; v_call: TRBV9; d_call: .; cdr3_aa: CASSVGRDSDHYEQYF; cdr3_nt: TGTGCCAGCAGCGTAGGACGGGATTCGGACCACTACGAGCAGTACTTC
j_call: TRBJ1-2; v_call: TRBV19; d_call: TRBD1; cdr3_aa: CASSTIWDRGLVDYGYTF; cdr3_nt: TGTGCCAGTAGTACAATCTGGGACAGGGGGCTGGTCGACTATGGCTACACCTTC
j_call: TRBJ1-4; v_call: TRBV14; d_call: TRBD1; cdr3_aa: CASSPGTGLTNEKLFF; cdr3_nt: TGTGCCAGCAGTCCCGGGACAGGGTTGACTAATGAAAAACTGTTTTTT
j_call: TRBJ2-2; v_call: TRBV6-1; d_call: .; cdr3_aa: CASSEDRVVGELFF; cdr3_nt: TGTGCCAGCAGTGAAGACAGGGTGGTCGGGGAGCTGTTTTTT
j_call: TRBJ1-2; v_call: TRBV6-5; d_call: .; cdr3_aa: CASSYTGTHGYTF; cdr3_nt: TGTGCCAGCAGTTACACAGGAACCCACGGCTACACCTTC
j_call: TRBJ2-7; v_call: TRBV2; d_call: .; cdr3_aa: CASSDGTTTYEQYF; cdr3_nt: TGTGCCAGCAGTGACGGGACAACTACCTACGAGCAGTACTTC
j_call: TRBJ1-5; v_call: TRBV4-1; d_call: TRBD1; cdr3_aa: CASSQNGQGTNQPQHF; cdr3_nt: TGCGCCAGCAGCCAAAATGGACAGGGAACGAATCAGCCCCAGCATTTT
j_call: TRBJ1-5; v_call: TRBV6-5; d_call: TRBD1; cdr3_aa: CASTQDRGEGQPQHF; cdr3_nt: TGTGCCAGCACCCAGGACAGGGGAGAGGGTCAGCCCCAGCATTTT
j_call: TRBJ1-4; v_call: TRBV5-1; d_call: TRBD1; cdr3_aa: CASSYRGDRGFFGMPNEKLFF; cdr3_nt: TGCGCCAGCAGCTATAGGGGGGACAGGGGTTTCTTCGGTATGCCTAATGAAAAACTGTTTTTT
j_call: TRBJ2-1; v_call: TRBV2; d_call: .; cdr3_aa: CASSDPLVSYNEQFF; cdr3_nt: TGTGCCAGCAGTGACCCACTAGTCTCCTACAATGAGCAGTTCTTC
j_call: TRBJ2-1; v_call: TRBV6-5; d_call: .; cdr3_aa: CASSPDRDNEQFF; cdr3_nt: TGTGCCAGCAGTCCGGACAGAGACAATGAGCAGTTCTTC
j_call: TRBJ2-7; v_call: TRBV27; d_call: TRBD1; cdr3_aa: CASRSTGKIDEQYF; cdr3_nt: TGTGCCAGCAGGTCGACAGGGAAGATTGACGAGCAGTACTTC